This T cell receptor beta chain stems from a study of T cells in Graves' hyperthyroidism and ophthalmopathy. Findings of the study overall: Most thyroid clonotypes expanded above 0.001 appeared in blood too. A 13 V-J model separated ophthalmopathy from stable hyperthyroidism.

V was cut by 9 bases and J by 0 bases, with 23 bases left in between. The CDR3 runs 17 residues. Germline V gene data show CDR1 as LNHDA and CDR2 as SQIVND (reference sequence). Remarks on this clonotype: Its specificity is unknown.

TCR beta CDR3 regions were amplified from RNA. When the TCR CDR3 underwent first-round RT-PCR, the HTBI primer set was used. A single record per CDR3 protein comes from TCRdb applying MiXCR to the multiplex PCR reads. Of around 600,000 distinct CDR3 sequences listed, about 45% are singletons. Uncontrolled infection, other autoimmune disease, pregnancy or lactation excluded patients. Sequencing was performed on peripheral blood or thyroid tissue (not recorded which). V usage is TRBV19 and J usage is TRBJ1-2, with TRBD1 as a possible D gene (6 bases). This sequence originates from an adult man with Graves' disease, either hyperthyroidism or ophthalmopathy (not recorded which). The CDR3 loop is CASSIGQFPLSNYGYTF. The CDR3 DNA is TGTGCCAGCAGCATCGGACAGTTCCCGCTTTCTAACTATGGCTACACCTTC.